This passage covers 15 T cell receptor beta chains from one sample sequenced in a study of shared clonotypes between healthy human individuals. Assay used: immunoSEQ multiplex PCR; TCRdb lists only in-frame clones, some missing. The sample shows about 2.3 million clones, around 90% of them seen only once. What was sequenced was naive CD4+ T cells from PBMCs. Sample subset: CD45RA+ positively selected. These receptors all stem from a man aged 18 to 29 in good health. Some clones in this sample may be carry-over from other donors' samples.

The chain uses TRBV11-3 and TRBJ2-7; TRBD1 matches at 7 bases. V dropped 2 bases and J dropped 6; count of bases not matched to a gene: 4. The CDR3 consists of 13 residues. The germline V gene has CDR1 SGHNT and CDR2 YENEEA. The CDR3 region has the DNA TGTGCCAGCAGCTTAAATGACAGGGTCGAGCAGTACTTC. Translation: CASSLNDRVEQYF. The full variable domain, rest sourced from reference TRBV11-3 and TRBJ2-7, is EAGVVQSPRYKIIEKKQPVAFWCNPISGHNTLYWYLQNLGQGPELLIRYENEEAVDDSQLPKDRFSAERLKGVDSTLKIQPAELGDSAVYLCASSLNDRVEQYFGPGTRLTVT.

The chain carries TRBV11-3 and TRBJ2-3; 14 bases agree with TRBD2. The CDR3 runs 18 residues. Unmatched junction bases numbered 7, after V lost 1 base and J lost 4 bases. CDR1 is SGHNT and CDR2 is YENEEA in the germline V gene. CDR3 sequence: CASSLGDRLAGGPDTQYF. The CDR3 nucleotides read TGTGCCAGCAGCTTAGGGGACAGACTAGCGGGAGGGCCAGATACGCAGTATTTT.

This chain links TRBV2 with TRBJ2-7; D tentatively reads TRBD1 or TRBD2 (5 bases each). Per the germline V gene, CDR1 is SNHLY and CDR2 is FYNNEI. The V and J ends lost 7 bases and 7 bases respectively, with 14 bases between them. There are 12 residues in the CDR3. CDR3 region: CASNGAPEEQYF. The CDR3 nucleotides read TGTGCCAGCAACGGGGCGCCGGAAGAGCAGTACTTC.

This chain uses TRBV9 with TRBJ2-7; weak D call: TRBD2 (5 bases). This CDR3 comprises 15 residues. V was cut by 2 bases and J by 5 bases, with 17 bases left in between. Per germline, CDR1 SGDLS and CDR2 YYNGEE. The CDR3 is CASSVTPGSPHEQYF. The CDR3 DNA follows: TGTGCCAGCAGCGTTACCCCGGGATCCCCCCACGAGCAGTACTTC.

The V call is TRBV5-1, the J call TRBJ2-2; D not resolved. This CDR3 has 15 residues. V was clipped by 0 bases and J by 0 bases, with 6 bases between them. Germline V lookup: CDR1 SGHRS, CDR2 YFSETQ. The CDR3 bases are TGCGCCAGCAGCTTGGCGTCAGCGAACACCGGGGAGCTGTTTTTT. It translates to CASSLASANTGELFF.

The gene calls are TRBV28 and TRBJ2-2; 8 bases fit TRBD2. Germline CDR1 and CDR2: MDHEN and SYDVKM. The ends lost 3 bases at V and 0 bases at J; junction bases unmatched: 21. The length of the CDR3 is 22 residues. The CDR3 nucleotides are TGTGCCAGCAGTTTGAGGAGGGCGTATTCCCTTAGACTAGCGACGAACACCGGGGAGCTGTTTTTT. Its protein is CASSLRRAYSLRLATNTGELFF.

The rearrangement uses TRBV21-1 and TRBJ2-1; the table's D call TRBD2 went unverified against the DNA. TRBV21-1 is a pseudogene locus. This CDR3 region has 15 residues. This chain's CDR3 is CASSKSLGRTNEQFF. In DNA, the CDR3 is TGTGCCAGCAGCAAATCGTTGGGGAGAACCAATGAGCAGTTCTTC.

The chain links TRBV28 to TRBJ2-7, with TRBD2 matching 7 bases. This CDR3 contains 12 residues. V was clipped by 4 bases and J by 5 bases; unmatched bases: 2. From germline, CDR1 is MDHEN and CDR2 SYDVKM. The CDR3, as DNA: TGTGCCAGCAGTTCTACTAGCGACGAGCAGTACTTC. Amino acid sequence: CASSSTSDEQYF.

A single count supports this clone. The chain combines TRBV5-1 with TRBJ2-2, with TRBD2 as a possible D gene (5 bases). Trimming cost V 5 bases and J 2 bases, with 16 bases left between them. Per the germline V gene, CDR1 is SGHRS and CDR2 is YFSETQ. The CDR3 runs 16 residues. The CDR3 DNA sequence: TGCGCCAGCAGTCGTCGCCGGGAATACAACACCGGGGAGCTGTTTTTT. Amino acids: CASSRRREYNTGELFF. Drawing the rest from reference TRBV5-1 and TRBJ2-2, the complete variable domain is KAGVTQTPRYLIKTRGQQVTLSCSPISGHRSVSWYQQTPGQGLQFLFEYFSETQRNKGNFPGRFSGRQFSNSRSEMNVSTLELGDSALYLCASSRRREYNTGELFFGEGSRLTVL.

This rearrangement joins TRBV7-8 to TRBJ1-1; 7 bases agree with TRBD1. V lost 4 bases, J lost 0 bases, and 17 bases stayed unmatched. CDR3 length equals 19 residues. The germline V gene has CDR1 SGHVS and CDR2 FQNEAQ. CDR3 protein: CASSSTWGDSTSMNTEAFF. The CDR3 nucleotides are TGTGCCAGCAGCTCGACCTGGGGGGACAGTACGTCTATGAACACTGAAGCTTTCTTT.

The rearrangement uses TRBV7-3 and TRBJ2-5; TRBD2 agrees at 14 bases. The J segment lost 5 bases and the V segment lost 5 bases, leaving 7 bases of the junction unmatched. This CDR3 is 16 amino acids long. CDR1 SGHTA and CDR2 FQGTGA come from the germline V gene. The CDR3 region is CASSLGTSGSRETQYF. Here the CDR3 DNA reads TGTGCCAGCAGCCTAGGGACTAGCGGGAGCCGGGAGACCCAGTACTTC.

The chain has TRBV5-4 and TRBJ1-6; a weak D match, TRBD1 (6 bases). The CDR3 covers 14 residues. V shed 0 bases and J shed 7 bases, with 8 bases lying between them. Looked up from germline, CDR1 is SGHNT and CDR2 is YYREEE (reference sequence). CDR3 sequence reads: CASSLEQGNSPLHF. The CDR3, as DNA: TGTGCCAGCAGCTTGGAACAGGGAAATTCACCCCTCCACTTT.

Points on this clone: The identical CDR3 is also encoded by other nucleotide sequences in the sample. This chain connects TRBV29-1 to TRBJ2-2; D is undetermined. The CDR3 is 14 amino acids. Trimming stripped 4 bases from V and 0 bases from J, with 9 bases between. The V gene's germline CDR1 is SQVTM and CDR2 ANQGSEA. In DNA, the CDR3 is TGCAGCGTTGGACACAGTTCGAACACCGGGGAGCTGTTTTTT. Translation gives CSVGHSSNTGELFF.

The V gene is TRBV28, the J gene TRBJ1-1, with TRBD1 matching over 7 bases. J lost 0 bases, V lost 5 bases, and 6 bases had no gene match. The CDR3 covers 15 residues. Germline CDR1 reads MDHEN; CDR2 reads SYDVKM. In DNA, the CDR3 is TGTGCCAGCAGTACCCGGGACAGACTGAACACTGAAGCTTTCTTT. It encodes CASSTRDRLNTEAFF. Full variable domain (outside the CDR3, taken from reference TRBV28 and TRBJ1-1): DVKVTQSSRYLVKRTGEKVFLECVQDMDHENMFWYRQDPGLGLRLIYFSYDVKMKEKGDIPEGYSVSREKKERFSLILESASTNQTSMYLCASSTRDRLNTEAFFGQGTRLTVV.

The chain carries TRBV9 and TRBJ2-7, with 12 bases matching TRBD1. J gave up 6 bases and V 4 bases, and 5 bases lay outside the gene matches. Germline values: CDR1 SGDLS, CDR2 YYNGEE. This CDR3 spans 14 amino acids. This CDR3 is CASSPGTGGAEQYF. Here the CDR3 DNA reads TGTGCCAGCAGCCCCGGGACAGGGGGCGCCGAGCAGTACTTC.